The 14 T cell receptor beta chains presented below share a single source sample, sequenced in a study of T cells in Graves' hyperthyroidism and ophthalmopathy. RNA transcripts gave rise to amplified TCR beta CDR3 regions. The TCR CDR3 first-round RT-PCR relied on the HTBI primer set. TCRdb fed the multiplex PCR reads into MiXCR, producing one record per CDR3 protein. This sample has roughly 740,000 distinct CDR3 sequences, with about a sixth found just once. Input material: blood. Receptors originate from a man between 18 and 35 years old with Graves' hyperthyroidism.

This clonotype showed up many times. This chain uses TRBV7-2 with TRBJ2-7, with a weak D call TRBD2 (5 bases). V shed 6 bases and J shed 8 bases, with 23 bases lying between them. Germline CDR1 and CDR2: SGHTA and FQGNSA. The CDR3 spans 15 residues. Written as DNA, the CDR3 is TGTGCCAGCAGACTAGGCACGGCGGTACCTACGAAGCAGTACTTC. Amino acids: CASRLGTAVPTKQYF.

The sample holds many counts of this clonotype. The rearrangement uses TRBV30 and TRBJ1-1; a possible D gene is TRBD1 (5 bases). With 2 bases removed from V and 8 bases from J, the gap between germline ends came to 9 bases. The CDR3 loop spans 11 amino acids. In germline, CDR1 is GTSNPN, CDR2 SVGIG (reference sequence). The CDR3, as DNA: TGTGCCTGGAGTCGACAGACCGAAGCTTTCTTT. Translated, it gives CAWSRQTEAFF.

The chain combines TRBV20-1 with TRBJ2-1, with no clear D. Germline values: CDR1 DFQATT, CDR2 SNEGSKA (reference sequence). This CDR3 has 11 amino acids. Trimming removed 2 bases from V and 9 bases from J, with 8 bases in between. The CDR3 DNA reads TGCAGTGCTAGATCCGCAATTGAGCAGTTCTTC. Translation: CSARSAIEQFF.

This clonotype came up many times. The DNA of the CDR3 is TGTGCCAGCCTTAAAGACAGCGGTAGCAATGAGCAGTTCTTC. This sequence encodes CASLKDSGSNEQFF. J is TRBJ2-1 and V is TRBV12-3 or TRBV12-4; D may correspond to TRBD1 or TRBD2 (5 bases each). The V end was cut by 8 bases, the J end by 6 bases, with 17 bases between. CDR3 length: 14 residues.

This clonotype was seen repeatedly, ten times or more. V and J are TRBV27 and TRBJ2-2; D unclear. Germline lookup yields CDR1 MNHEY and CDR2 SMNVEV (reference sequence). The CDR3 has 16 amino acids. V lost 1 base and J lost 7, with 16 bases in between. The CDR3 region has the DNA TGTGCCAGCAGTTTATGGGATCTATTCCGTTTCGGGGAGCTGTTTTTT. It yields the protein CASSLWDLFRFGELFF.

This clonotype has a count of ten or more. The rearrangement uses TRBV2 and TRBJ2-7, with 7 bases aligning to TRBD1. This CDR3 is built from 13 residues. Germline V gene sequence: CDR1 SNHLY, CDR2 FYNNEI. With 5 bases clipped from V and 6 bases from J, the junction kept 7 bases outside the gene matches. The CDR3 here is CASSRDRSAEQYF. In DNA form, the CDR3 reads TGTGCCAGCAGTCGGGACAGATCCGCCGAGCAGTACTTC. The variable domain in full, completed from reference TRBV2 and TRBJ2-7, reads EPEVTQTPSHQVTQMGQEVILRCVPISNHLYFYWYRQILGQKVEFLVSFYNNEISEKSEIFDDQFSVERPDGSNFTLKIRSTKLEDSAMYFCASSRDRSAEQYFGPGTRLTVT.

Comment on this clonotype: This clone may be a read error of a much larger clone one base away. V usage is TRBV15 and J usage is TRBJ2-7; TRBD2 matches at 7 bases. This CDR3 spans 14 amino acids. Germline V gene data show CDR1 as LNHNV and CDR2 as YYDKDF (reference sequence). Here the CDR3 DNA reads TGTGCCACCAGCAGACGTCGGGAGGTTTACGAGCGGTACTTC. Protein: CATSRRREVYERYF.

This clonotype has at least ten counts. The chain joins TRBV5-1 to TRBJ2-2, with 13 nucleotides matching TRBD2. V lost 0 bases and J lost 3; bases outside the gene matches: 5. Germline V gene sequence: CDR1 SGHRS, CDR2 YFSETQ. CDR3 length: 18 residues. The CDR3 reads CASSLELAGGRDTGELFF. The CDR3, as DNA: TGCGCCAGCAGCTTGGAACTAGCGGGAGGGCGAGACACCGGGGAGCTGTTTTTT.

In its sample, this clonotype was seen a few times. The genes are TRBV5-1 and TRBJ2-2; TRBD1 matches 11 bases. J lost 6 bases, V lost 5 bases, and 3 bases had no gene match. From germline, CDR1 is SGHRS and CDR2 YFSETQ. The CDR3 is 14 residues long. The CDR3 nucleotides read TGCGCCAGCAGAGGACAGGGGGCCTCCGGGGAGCTGTTTTTT. Amino acid sequence: CASRGQGASGELFF.

This sequence joins TRBV6-2 or TRBV6-3 and TRBJ2-5; D gene ambiguous. Trimming cost V 5 bases and J 9 bases, with 13 bases left between them. The CDR3 contains 12 residues. Germline loops: CDR1 MNHEY, CDR2 SVGEGT. CDR3 in DNA: TGTGCCAGCAGTCTCCACTCCGGGCCCCAGTACTTC. Amino acid sequence: CASSLHSGPQYF.

In its sample, this clonotype was seen a few times. The chain links TRBV28 to TRBJ2-7; the D gene is possibly TRBD1 (5 bases). CDR1 and CDR2 from the germline V gene are MDHEN and SYDVKM. Trimming took 4 bases from V and 3 from J, leaving 16 bases between them. The CDR3 is made up of 15 amino acids. The CDR3 DNA reads TGTGCCAGCAGTTCCCAAAGGGGTTCTGACTACGAGCAGTACTTC. Its protein product is CASSSQRGSDYEQYF.

J is TRBJ1-5 and V is TRBV28; weak D call: TRBD1 (6 bases). Trimming removed 4 bases at V and 0 bases at J, with 16 bases between. Germline V gene sequence: CDR1 MDHEN, CDR2 SYDVKM. The CDR3 has 17 residues. In DNA, the CDR3 is TGTGCCAGCAGTTCCCTCGGTACAGGGTATAGCAATCAGCCCCAGCATTTT. Its protein is CASSSLGTGYSNQPQHF.

The sample holds many counts of this clonotype. This chain links TRBV20-1 with TRBJ2-5; the match to TRBD2 covers 9 bases. The germline gives CDR1 DFQATT, CDR2 SNEGSKA (reference sequence). The CDR3 sequence is 15 residues long. The junction had 6 bases not matched to a gene; V was cut back by 0 bases and J by 4 bases. The CDR3 region is CSARETGGRVETQYF. The CDR3 coding sequence is TGCAGTGCTAGAGAAACTGGCGGGAGGGTAGAGACCCAGTACTTC.

The sample holds a few counts of this clonotype. The chain joins TRBV7-6 to TRBJ2-7; D gene uncertain. V lost 0 bases and J 7 bases, leaving 10 bases between the germline ends. CDR3 length equals 13 residues. Germline CDR1 reads SGHVS; CDR2 reads FNYEAQ. The CDR3: CASSLAPSGEQYF. The CDR3 DNA reads TGTGCCAGCAGCTTAGCCCCCTCGGGTGAGCAGTACTTC. Supplemented by reference TRBV7-6 and TRBJ2-7, the full variable domain reads GAGVSQSPRYKVTKRGQDVALRCDPISGHVSLYWYRQALGQGPEFLTYFNYEAQQDKSGLPNDRFSAERPEGSISTLTIQRTEQRDSAMYRCASSLAPSGEQYFGPGTRLTVT.